The 27 T cell receptor beta chains below all came from one sample that was sequenced in a study of blood T cell repertoires in COVID-19. Profiled with immunoSEQ multiplex PCR; TCRdb holds only in-frame clones, not every one. This table holds 250,000 to 350,000 clones, roughly 90% found once. Sequences were obtained from peripheral blood. The receptors were sampled from a woman aged 25 to 39 with active or convalescent COVID-19.

This rearrangement joins TRBV5-6 to TRBJ2-5; TRBD2 might be the D (6 bases). CDR3 length: 13 residues. Germline V gives CDR1 SGHDT, CDR2 YYEEEE. The V end was cut by 2 bases, the J end by 7 bases, with 12 bases between. The CDR3 DNA reads TGTGCCAGCAGCTTAGGCGGGGTGGGGACCCAGTACTTC. Translation gives CASSLGGVGTQYF.

This sequence joins TRBV28 and TRBJ1-1, with D unclear. The CDR3 is 15 residues long. Trimming took off 1 base at V and 0 bases at J, with 9 bases between the two ends. CDR1 MDHEN and CDR2 SYDVKM come from the germline V gene. Here the CDR3 reads CASSLSPGLNTEAFF. CDR3 DNA sequence: TGTGCCAGCAGTTTATCCCCTGGGCTGAACACTGAAGCTTTCTTT.

The chain carries TRBV6-5 and TRBJ2-5; 7 bases are a match to TRBD1. The CDR3 extends over 15 amino acids. The V and J ends lost 6 bases and 4 bases, in that order; junction bases with no gene match: 11. Germline loops: CDR1 MNHEY, CDR2 SVGAGI. The CDR3 nucleotides are TGTGCCAGCAGCTCACTATTGACAGGGCCAGAGACCCAGTACTTC. Translation gives CASSSLLTGPETQYF.

The rearrangement uses TRBV7-3 and TRBJ2-5; TRBD2 aligns across 8 bases. The V gene end was trimmed by 4 bases and the J gene end by 1 base; junction bases not matched to a gene: 5. Germline CDR1 SGHTA, CDR2 FQGTGA. The CDR3 has 15 amino acids. The CDR3 nucleotides are TGTGCCAGCAGCTCTGTCGGGGGGGCCCAAGAGACCCAGTACTTC. This codes for CASSSVGGAQETQYF.

CDR3 protein: CATSREQGAGQPQHF. The CDR3 DNA sequence: TGTGCCACCAGCAGAGAACAGGGGGCAGGTCAGCCCCAGCATTTT. The rearrangement joins TRBV15 to TRBJ1-5; 9 nucleotides match TRBD1. The V gene end was trimmed by 0 bases and the J gene end by 6 bases; junction bases not matched to a gene: 3. Germline values: CDR1 LNHNV, CDR2 YYDKDF (reference sequence). This CDR3 is built from 15 residues.

The chain is built from TRBV10-3 and TRBJ2-2; 11 nucleotides agree with TRBD1. V gave up 6 bases and J gave up 4 bases; unmatched junction bases: 4. Germline values: CDR1 ENHRY, CDR2 SYGVKD. There are 15 residues in the CDR3. The CDR3 is CAISGTGGSTGELFF. CDR3 coding DNA: TGTGCCATCAGCGGGACAGGGGGGAGCACCGGGGAGCTGTTTTTT.

V and J are TRBV27 and TRBJ2-6; TRBD1 matches 9 bases. Germline CDR1 reads MNHEY; CDR2 reads SMNVEV (reference sequence). The length of the CDR3 is 17 residues. The V and J ends lost 6 bases and 2 bases, in that order; junction bases with no gene match: 8. The CDR3 DNA reads as TGTGCCAGCAGGACGGACAGGGGACGTCCTGGGGCCAACGTCCTGACTTTC. The encoded protein is CASRTDRGRPGANVLTF.

This clone has just one count. The chain uses TRBV7-9 and TRBJ1-2, with 7 bases fitting TRBD1. Trimming at V came to 0 bases and at J to 7 bases, leaving 8 bases not matched to a gene. The CDR3 has 15 residues. Germline CDR1 is SEHNR and CDR2 is FQNEAQ (reference sequence). The chain's CDR3 is CASSLAQGTVGGYTF. The CDR3 DNA reads as TGTGCCAGCAGCTTAGCGCAAGGGACAGTCGGTGGCTACACCTTC. The variable domain in full, with the rest retrieved from reference TRBV7-9 and TRBJ1-2, is DTGVSQNPRHKITKRGQNVTFRCDPISEHNRLYWYRQTLGQGPEFLTYFQNEAQLEKSRLLSDRFSAERPKGSFSTLEIQRTEQGDSAMYLCASSLAQGTVGGYTFGSGTRLTVV.

The rearrangement joins TRBV7-2 to TRBJ1-1, with 7 bases that match TRBD1. The V and J ends lost 7 bases and 4 bases, in that order; junction bases with no gene match: 18. The length of the CDR3 is 17 residues. CDR1 and CDR2 (germline): SGHTA, FQGNSA. CDR3: CASTVTGFVGWGTEAFF. The CDR3 DNA reads TGTGCCAGCACCGTGACAGGGTTCGTTGGTTGGGGCACTGAAGCTTTCTTT.

There are a few counts of this clone. The J gene is TRBJ2-2, the V gene TRBV19, with 9 bases that match TRBD2. The CDR3 contains 17 residues. V lost 2 bases, J lost 0 bases, and 4 bases stayed unmatched. The germline V gene has CDR1 LNHDA and CDR2 SQIVND (reference sequence). In DNA, the CDR3 is TGTGCCAGTAGTATAAATGGCGGGGGGGCGAACACCGGGGAGCTGTTTTTT. This codes for CASSINGGGANTGELFF. The variable domain in full, with the rest retrieved from reference TRBV19 and TRBJ2-2, is DGGITQSPKYLFRKEGQNVTLSCEQNLNHDAMYWYRQDPGQGLRLIYYSQIVNDFQKGDIAEGYSVSREKKESFPLTVTSAQKNPTAFYLCASSINGGGANTGELFFGEGSRLTVL.

V is TRBV19 and J is TRBJ1-5, with 8 bases matching TRBD1. V was pared by 9 bases and J by 0 bases, with 10 bases of the junction left unmatched. The CDR3 covers 16 residues. Germline V lookup: CDR1 LNHDA, CDR2 SQIVND (reference sequence). CDR3 nucleotide sequence: TGTGCCAGCACCGGACAGGGTCTGTATAGCAATCAGCCCCAGCATTTT. Protein: CASTGQGLYSNQPQHF.

The chain recombines TRBV28 with TRBJ2-5; D is ambiguous. Germline V lookup: CDR1 MDHEN, CDR2 SYDVKM. V was pared by 3 bases and J by 5 bases, with 4 bases between. This CDR3 comprises 11 residues. The CDR3 protein is CASSLSETQYF. DNA of the CDR3: TGTGCCAGCAGTTTGTCGGAGACCCAGTACTTC.

This clone was counted a few times. V usage is TRBV29-1 and J usage is TRBJ1-1; D gene unclear. Germline V gene data show CDR1 as SQVTM and CDR2 as ANQGSEA. This CDR3 has 11 residues. The ends were cut back, 6 bases at V and 4 bases at J, with 9 bases in the middle. As DNA, the CDR3 is TGCAGCGTACAGAGACCCACTGAAGCTTTCTTT. Translated: CSVQRPTEAFF.

Only a few counts were recorded for this clone. CDR3 bases: TGTGCCAGCAGCCAGACGAGAGCGGGGGGGCATAGTGAGCAGTTCTTC. Its translation: CASSQTRAGGHSEQFF. The V call is TRBV14, the J call TRBJ2-1; 10 bases fit TRBD2. The V segment lost 3 bases and the J segment 9 bases; nucleotides outside the gene matches: 11. Germline loops: CDR1 SGHDN, CDR2 FVKESK. This CDR3 comprises 16 residues.

The CDR3 region is CASSTETGRHNEKLFF. The CDR3 region has the DNA TGTGCCAGCAGTACCGAGACAGGGCGGCATAATGAAAAACTGTTTTTT. This chain uses TRBV27 with TRBJ1-4; TRBD1 matches at 7 bases. Germline values: CDR1 MNHEY, CDR2 SMNVEV (reference sequence). This CDR3 is 16 amino acids long. V was pared by 5 bases and J by 4 bases, with 10 bases of the junction left unmatched.

V and J are TRBV19 and TRBJ2-3; 8 nucleotides align to TRBD2. Trimming removed 7 bases from V and 2 bases from J; junction bases left unmatched: 5. Germline V gene data show CDR1 as LNHDA and CDR2 as SQIVND (reference sequence). The CDR3 covers 14 residues. Written as DNA, the CDR3 is TGTGCCAGTAAGGCGGGGGGATTCACAGATACGCAGTATTTT. This translates into CASKAGGFTDTQYF.

This clone was detected once. The rearrangement joins TRBV28 to TRBJ1-5; D is possibly TRBD1 (6 bases). V shed 6 bases and J shed 2 bases, with 14 bases lying between them. The CDR3 has 15 residues. The germline V gene encodes CDR1 MDHEN and CDR2 SYDVKM. The CDR3 loop is CASRPSGVGNQPQHF. The DNA of the CDR3 is TGTGCCAGCAGACCCTCAGGGGTCGGCAATCAGCCCCAGCATTTT.

The CDR3, as DNA: TGTGCCAGCAGTTTATCGTTCCCGGGGCAGCCCCAGCATTTT. It codes for CASSLSFPGQPQHF. J is TRBJ1-5 and V is TRBV27, with D uncertain. The CDR3 is made up of 14 amino acids. V lost 0 bases, J lost 7 bases, and 10 bases lay in between. Germline CDR1 and CDR2: MNHEY and SMNVEV (reference sequence).

With respect to this clone: Other DNA sequences in the sample encode the same CDR3. The chain employs TRBV7-2 and TRBJ2-5; TRBD1 matches 10 bases. The CDR3 has 15 residues. V lost 5 bases and J lost 2; bases outside the gene matches: 5. Germline CDR1 and CDR2: SGHTA and FQGNSA. In DNA form, the CDR3 reads TGTGCCAGCAGCCCCGACAGGGGGCGGCAAGAGACCCAGTACTTC. Protein sequence: CASSPDRGRQETQYF.

V is TRBV5-1 and J is TRBJ2-1; a possible D gene is TRBD2 (7 bases). Germline values: CDR1 SGHRS, CDR2 YFSETQ. The length of the CDR3 is 18 residues. V dropped 0 bases and J dropped 4 bases, with 20 bases sitting between them. CDR3: CASSLGFRGAFLYNEQFF. DNA for the CDR3: TGCGCCAGCAGCTTGGGGTTTCGGGGGGCCTTCCTTTACAATGAGCAGTTCTTC.

The chain joins TRBV5-8 to TRBJ1-6; 7 nucleotides agree with TRBD1. V shed 2 bases and J 9 bases; nucleotides not matched to a gene: 8. Per germline, CDR1 SGHTS and CDR2 YDEGEE. The CDR3 covers 15 residues. The CDR3 nucleotides are TGTGCCAGCAGCTTAACTCATGGGACAGTTTCACCCCTCCACTTT. It specifies CASSLTHGTVSPLHF.

This sequence joins TRBV4-1 and TRBJ2-7; TRBD2 is a possible D gene (5 bases). The length of the CDR3 is 15 residues. V was pared by 5 bases and J by 0 bases, with 14 bases between. From germline, CDR1 is MGHRA and CDR2 YSYEKL. The DNA of the CDR3 is TGCGCCAGCAGCAAGCCGGGATCCGACTCCTACGAGCAGTACTTC. Translated: CASSKPGSDSYEQYF.

The V gene is TRBV5-1, the J gene TRBJ2-3; D unresolved. Germline V CDR1 and CDR2: SGHRS, YFSETQ. V was cut by 3 bases and J by 0 bases, with 5 bases left in between. The CDR3 covers 13 residues. The CDR3 sequence: CASSSSSTDTQYF. CDR3 sequence (DNA): TGCGCCAGCAGCTCCTCTAGCACAGATACGCAGTATTTT. The full variable domain, in which reference TRBV5-1 and TRBJ2-3 provide the parts outside the CDR3, is KAGVTQTPRYLIKTRGQQVTLSCSPISGHRSVSWYQQTPGQGLQFLFEYFSETQRNKGNFPGRFSGRQFSNSRSEMNVSTLELGDSALYLCASSSSSTDTQYFGPGTRLTVL.

This clone has only a few counts. The gene calls are TRBV18 and TRBJ1-1; TRBD1 is a possible D gene (5 bases). The CDR3 is made up of 14 amino acids. The germline CDR1 and CDR2 sequences are KGHSH and LQKENI. V was clipped by 0 bases and J by 2 bases, with 7 bases between them. Here the CDR3 reads CASSPPQGNTEAFF. Here the CDR3 DNA reads TGTGCCAGCTCACCACCCCAGGGCAACACTGAAGCTTTCTTT.

The chain uses TRBV19 and TRBJ1-1; possible D gene TRBD1, 5 bases. The V gene's germline CDR1 is LNHDA and CDR2 SQIVND (reference sequence). V lost 10 bases and J 7 bases, leaving 16 bases between the germline ends. This CDR3 spans 12 amino acids. The CDR3 spells CATRAGLNEAFF. Here the CDR3 DNA reads TGTGCCACCAGAGCGGGGCTCAATGAAGCTTTCTTT.

The V and J genes are TRBV6-5 and TRBJ1-5; 8 bases map to TRBD1. This CDR3 has 15 amino acids. From germline, CDR1 is MNHEY and CDR2 SVGAGI. The V segment lost 5 bases and the J segment 4 bases; nucleotides outside the gene matches: 7. CDR3 in DNA: TGTGCCAGCAGTCATGACAGGGGTCGAAATCAGCCCCAGCATTTT. It yields the protein CASSHDRGRNQPQHF.

CDR3 nucleotide sequence: TGTGCCTGGAGTGTAGCAGGGGGAGAGACCCAGTACTTC. This codes for CAWSVAGGETQYF. V and J are TRBV30 and TRBJ2-5; 7 nucleotides line up with TRBD1. The CDR3 loop spans 13 amino acids. V shed 0 bases, J shed 4 bases, and the junction held 2 bases outside the gene matches. Germline CDR1 and CDR2: GTSNPN and SVGIG (reference sequence).